The clone carrying this TCR beta chain has more than one count but fewer than ten. Its target is unknown. The entry originates in a study of beta chain features in type 1 diabetes. Study context: Cell yields, gender and age were similar in healthy donors and patients. Overall study results and limits: Still unanswered here is whether HLA type influences TCRB rearrangement.

The CDR3 is made up of 13 amino acids. J lost 3 bases, V lost 8 bases, and 9 bases had no gene match. The V gene's germline CDR1 is SQVTM and CDR2 ANQGSEA. Reverse transcribing all isolated RNA meant expressed TCRB transcripts were sequenced. Data came from immunoSEQ multiplex PCR; TCRdb stores just in-frame clones and leaves some out. The repertoire holds some 240,000 clones, with roughly a tenth as singletons. Sequenced: central memory CD4+ T cells from blood. The chain links TRBV29-1 to TRBJ2-5, with 7 bases that match TRBD1. This receptor was taken from a man younger than 35 in good health. The CDR3 here is CSTLRGTEETQYF. The CDR3 DNA is TGCAGCACCCTTCGAGGGACAGAAGAGACCCAGTACTTC.